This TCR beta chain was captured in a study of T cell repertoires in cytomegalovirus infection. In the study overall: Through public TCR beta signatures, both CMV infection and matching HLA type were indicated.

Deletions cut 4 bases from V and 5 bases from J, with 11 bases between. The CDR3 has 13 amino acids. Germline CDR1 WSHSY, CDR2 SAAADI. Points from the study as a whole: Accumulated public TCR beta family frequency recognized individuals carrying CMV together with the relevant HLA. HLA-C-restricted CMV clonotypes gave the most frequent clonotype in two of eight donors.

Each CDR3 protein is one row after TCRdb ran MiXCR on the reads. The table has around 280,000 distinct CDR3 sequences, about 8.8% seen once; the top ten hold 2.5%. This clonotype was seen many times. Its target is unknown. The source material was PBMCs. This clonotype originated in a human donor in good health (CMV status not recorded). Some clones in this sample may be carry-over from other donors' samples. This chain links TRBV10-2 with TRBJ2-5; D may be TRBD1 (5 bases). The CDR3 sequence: CASSVVRVETQYF. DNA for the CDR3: TGCGCCAGCAGTGTGGTCAGGGTGGAGACCCAGTACTTC.